The 26 T cell receptor beta chains below were found in one sample sequenced in a study of CD8+ T cells in alopecia areata. In each case, RNA was isolated and then reverse transcribed into cDNA as the sequencing template. Sequencing was performed with immunoSEQ multiplex PCR; in TCRdb, only in-frame clones are kept and a portion is missing. In the table there are some 150,000 clones, approximately 65% of which are singletons. The specimen comprised CD8+ T cells sorted from blood, sampled at week 0. The receptors come from a human donor with alopecia areata.

This chain joins TRBV7-9 and TRBJ2-2, with D unclear. V lost 2 bases, J lost 3 bases, and 7 bases lay in between. The CDR3 consists of 14 residues. Per the germline V gene, CDR1 is SEHNR and CDR2 is FQNEAQ (reference sequence). The DNA of the CDR3 is TGTGCCAGCAGCTTACAGGTCGACACCGGGGAGCTGTTTTTT. It specifies CASSLQVDTGELFF. Filled out from reference TRBV7-9 and TRBJ2-2, the complete variable domain reads DTGVSQNPRHKITKRGQNVTFRCDPISEHNRLYWYRQTLGQGPEFLTYFQNEAQLEKSRLLSDRFSAERPKGSFSTLEIQRTEQGDSAMYLCASSLQVDTGELFFGEGSRLTVL.

This clone is a singleton in its sample. V is TRBV6-5 and J is TRBJ1-2, with D perhaps matching TRBD1 (5 bases). V lost 0 bases to trimming and J lost 0 bases, with 8 bases between them. The CDR3 runs 15 residues. Germline V gene data show CDR1 as MNHEY and CDR2 as SVGAGI. CDR3 nucleotides: TGTGCCAGCAGTTACTCCGCAGGGTCTAACTATGGCTACACCTTC. It encodes CASSYSAGSNYGYTF.

This clone has a handful of counts. The chain recombines TRBV5-6 with TRBJ2-1, with D uncertain. There are 15 residues in the CDR3. Germline lookup yields CDR1 SGHDT and CDR2 YYEEEE. V lost 6 bases and J 7 bases, leaving 20 bases between the germline ends. This chain's CDR3 is CASTPRARNVNEQFF. Here the CDR3 DNA reads TGTGCCAGCACCCCTCGGGCCAGGAATGTGAATGAGCAGTTCTTC.

This chain links TRBV27 with TRBJ2-2; tentative D call: TRBD2 (6 bases). Trimming took off 7 bases at V and 4 bases at J, with 16 bases between the two ends. Germline assignment: CDR1 MNHEY and CDR2 SMNVEV (reference sequence). CDR3 length equals 15 residues. The CDR3 DNA reads TGTGCCAGCACGTCGCGGGGCCTGTTCACCGGGGAGCTGTTTTTT. Its protein is CASTSRGLFTGELFF.

In nucleotides, the CDR3 is TGTGCCAGCAGCTTAGGGACATCCTACAATGAGCAGTTCTTC. This gives the protein CASSLGTSYNEQFF. The rearrangement joins TRBV11-2 to TRBJ2-1, with a tentative D call TRBD1 (5 bases). V dropped 1 base and J dropped 1 base, with 5 bases sitting between them. The CDR3 is made up of 14 amino acids. CDR1 and CDR2 from the germline V gene are SGHAT and FQNNGV.

This rearrangement joins TRBV9 to TRBJ2-5; a weak D match, TRBD2 (6 bases). The V and J ends lost 3 bases and 1 base respectively, with 10 bases between them. Germline assignment: CDR1 SGDLS and CDR2 YYNGEE. The CDR3 has 14 residues. The CDR3 sequence is CASSAGSGQETQYF. Here the CDR3 DNA reads TGTGCCAGCAGCGCTGGTAGCGGCCAAGAGACCCAGTACTTC.

This clone was seen a handful of times. This chain uses TRBV12-5 with TRBJ2-5; D may be TRBD2 (6 bases). V dropped 5 bases and J dropped 5 bases, with 9 bases sitting between them. This CDR3 contains 12 residues. Germline loops: CDR1 LGHNT, CDR2 FRNRAP. In DNA, the CDR3 is TGTGCTAGTGGTCCAGGGAGGGAGACCCAGTACTTC. It yields the protein CASGPGRETQYF.

The sample holds one count of this clone. This sequence joins TRBV7-7 and TRBJ2-2, with D perhaps matching TRBD1 (6 bases). The CDR3 runs 12 residues. Germline lookup yields CDR1 SSHAT and CDR2 FNYEAQ (reference sequence). The chain's CDR3 is CATVGGTGELFF. CDR3 bases: TGTGCTACTGTAGGGGGTACCGGGGAGCTGTTTTTT.

The rearrangement links TRBV10-3 to TRBJ2-7; 8 bases match TRBD1. The ends lost 8 bases at V and 5 bases at J; junction bases unmatched: 14. Germline V gene data show CDR1 as ENHRY and CDR2 as SYGVKD. This CDR3 region has 15 residues. The CDR3 loop reads CAILVNKDRVNEQYF. CDR3 DNA sequence: TGTGCCATCCTTGTAAACAAGGACAGGGTCAACGAGCAGTACTTC.

V gene TRBV25-1 combines with J gene TRBJ2-7; 8 bases fit TRBD1. After removal of 3 bases from V and 6 bases from J, the junction contained 4 bases not matched to a gene. The CDR3 consists of 13 residues. Looked up from germline, CDR1 is MGHDK and CDR2 is SYGVNS. The CDR3 here is CASSEETGAEQYF. Here the CDR3 DNA reads TGTGCCAGCAGTGAGGAGACAGGGGCCGAGCAGTACTTC.

The chain joins TRBV30 to TRBJ2-7; 8 bases agree with TRBD1. Per the germline V gene, CDR1 is GTSNPN and CDR2 is SVGIG (reference sequence). This CDR3 spans 13 amino acids. The trim removed 3 bases at V and 4 bases at J, leaving 5 bases unmatched. CDR3 sequence reads: CAWSPGQGYEQYF. The CDR3, as DNA: TGTGCCTGGAGCCCAGGACAGGGTTACGAGCAGTACTTC.

The rearrangement uses TRBV29-1 and TRBJ2-7; TRBD1 might be the D (6 bases). The CDR3 is 12 residues long. V was clipped by 5 bases and J by 4 bases, with 12 bases between them. CDR1 and CDR2 (germline): SQVTM, ANQGSEA. The CDR3 bases are TGCAGCGTTAAGGACAGCACGTACGAGCAGTACTTC. Protein: CSVKDSTYEQYF.

The V and J genes are TRBV29-1 and TRBJ2-1; D is undetermined. The CDR3 length is 11 residues. The V gene's germline CDR1 is SQVTM and CDR2 ANQGSEA. The germline V and J ends were trimmed by 5 bases and 4 bases, with 6 bases remaining between them. CDR3 nucleotide sequence: TGCAGCGTTCCCACATACAATGAGCAGTTCTTC. It yields the protein CSVPTYNEQFF.

This sequence joins TRBV7-8 and TRBJ2-3, with TRBD2 as a possible D gene (5 bases). The V end lost 5 bases, the J end lost 0 bases, and 6 bases lay between the germline ends. Germline V gene lookup returns CDR1 SGHVS and CDR2 FQNEAQ. The CDR3 has 13 amino acids. In DNA form, the CDR3 reads TGTGCCAGCAGCACGGGGAGCACAGATACGCAGTATTTT. Translation: CASSTGSTDTQYF.

The chain couples TRBV6-1 to TRBJ1-2, with 8 nucleotides matching TRBD1. V was pared by 10 bases and J by 4 bases, with 11 bases of the junction left unmatched. CDR3 length: 14 residues. Per germline, CDR1 MNHNS and CDR2 SASEGT. In DNA, the CDR3 is TGTGCCATCCTGACCCGGGACAGGAGCTATGGCTACACCTTC. Amino acids: CAILTRDRSYGYTF.

Only a few counts were recorded for this clone. The chain couples TRBV4-2 to TRBJ2-5; D is perhaps TRBD1 or TRBD2 (5 bases each). There are 15 residues in the CDR3. The germline CDR1 and CDR2 sequences are LGHNA and YNFKEQ. Trimming removed 3 bases at V and 3 bases at J, with 14 bases between. This chain's CDR3 is CASSHRRDHKETQYF. The CDR3 DNA reads as TGTGCCAGCAGCCACCGTCGGGACCACAAAGAGACCCAGTACTTC.

This sequence joins TRBV18 and TRBJ1-6; D not certain. The CDR3 runs to 17 residues. The V gene lost 2 bases and the J gene lost 9 bases, with 20 bases spanning the gap. Germline V CDR1 and CDR2: KGHSH, LQKENI. This CDR3 is CASSPWGILPTGSPLHF. CDR3 DNA: TGTGCCAGCTCACCATGGGGTATCTTGCCTACTGGTTCACCCCTCCACTTT.

Regarding this clone: Distinct nucleotide sequences in the sample also encode this CDR3. The chain carries TRBV6-5 and TRBJ2-1; the D gene is possibly TRBD1 (6 bases). This CDR3 has 13 residues. Germline CDR1 MNHEY, CDR2 SVGAGI. V was shortened by 8 bases and J by 1 base, with 9 bases between the two germline ends. Here the CDR3 reads CASGQGSYNEQFF. The CDR3 region has the DNA TGTGCCAGCGGCCAGGGGTCCTACAATGAGCAGTTCTTC.

The chain joins TRBV7-9 to TRBJ2-1; D call uncertain. The CDR3 length is 16 residues. Germline CDR1 is SEHNR and CDR2 is FQNEAQ (reference sequence). V lost 0 bases, J lost 0 bases, and 9 bases lay in between. CDR3 loop: CASSLATPRSYNEQFF. In DNA form, the CDR3 reads TGTGCCAGCAGCTTAGCGACTCCCCGCTCCTACAATGAGCAGTTCTTC.

The chain carries TRBV2 and TRBJ2-2; 8 nucleotides line up with TRBD1. This CDR3 has 15 residues. V lost 6 bases and J lost 7; bases outside the gene matches: 10. Germline V gene lookup returns CDR1 SNHLY and CDR2 FYNNEI. This chain's CDR3 is CASSFGQGAIGELFF. The CDR3, as DNA: TGTGCCAGCAGCTTTGGACAGGGAGCGATCGGGGAGCTGTTTTTT.

The chain employs TRBV5-1 and TRBJ1-1; D unresolved. The CDR3 runs to 16 residues. The germline gives CDR1 SGHRS, CDR2 YFSETQ. V shed 0 bases and J shed 0 bases, with 12 bases lying between them. In DNA form, the CDR3 reads TGCGCCAGCAGCTTGGTGACGGAGATGATGAACACTGAAGCTTTCTTT. It codes for CASSLVTEMMNTEAFF.

CDR3 sequence (DNA): TGTGCCAGCAGCTCATTTAGCCCAATAGCGGCGAACACAGATACGCAGTATTTT. Its protein is CASSSFSPIAANTDTQYF. The chain links TRBV7-3 to TRBJ2-3, with D possibly TRBD2 on 6 matching bases. This CDR3 spans 18 amino acids. Germline V gene sequence: CDR1 SGHTA, CDR2 FQGTGA. Trimming removed 4 bases at V and 2 bases at J, with 22 bases between.

This sequence joins TRBV7-9 and TRBJ1-2; no definite D call. Trimming took off 1 base at V and 7 bases at J, with 7 bases between the two ends. The CDR3 contains 12 residues. Per the germline V gene, CDR1 is SEHNR and CDR2 is FQNEAQ (reference sequence). This CDR3 is CASSLGRLGYTF. The CDR3 DNA is TGTGCCAGCAGCTTAGGCAGGCTTGGCTACACCTTC.

CDR3 sequence reads: CASSSSVSNQPQHF. In DNA, the CDR3 is TGTGCCAGCAGCTCAAGTGTTAGCAATCAGCCCCAGCATTTT. This rearrangement joins TRBV7-9 to TRBJ1-5; D is unresolved. CDR1 and CDR2 from the germline V gene are SEHNR and FQNEAQ (reference sequence). V lost 4 bases, J lost 0 bases, and 7 bases lay in between. The CDR3 is 14 amino acids.

The sample holds a few counts of this clone. The J gene is TRBJ2-7, the V gene TRBV10-2, with TRBD1 as a possible D gene (5 bases). The CDR3 length is 12 residues. Trimming took 5 bases from V and 3 from J, leaving 8 bases between them. Germline V gives CDR1 WSHSY, CDR2 SAAADI. CDR3: CASSSTGYEQYF. The DNA of the CDR3 is TGCGCCAGCAGTTCCACAGGCTACGAGCAGTACTTC.

The V call is TRBV6-4, the J call TRBJ2-1; no clear D gene. CDR3 length: 13 amino acids. CDR1 and CDR2 from the germline V gene are MRHNA and SNTAGT. Trimming took off 4 bases at V and 2 bases at J, with 6 bases between the two ends. CDR3 bases: TGTGCCAGCAGTGCTCGTCCCTACAATGAGCAGTTCTTC. Residues: CASSARPYNEQFF.